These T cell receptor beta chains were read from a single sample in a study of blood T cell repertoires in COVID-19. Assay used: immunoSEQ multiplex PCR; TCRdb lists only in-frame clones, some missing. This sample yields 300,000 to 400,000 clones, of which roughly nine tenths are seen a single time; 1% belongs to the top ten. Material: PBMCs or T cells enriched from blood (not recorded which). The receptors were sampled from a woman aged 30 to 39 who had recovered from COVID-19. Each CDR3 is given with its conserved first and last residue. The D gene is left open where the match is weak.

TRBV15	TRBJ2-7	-	CATSRPRTDSYEQYF
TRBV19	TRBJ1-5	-	CASSIRNQPQHF
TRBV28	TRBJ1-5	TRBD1	CASSPTGDSNQPQHF
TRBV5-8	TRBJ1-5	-	CASSLLQGSQQPQHF
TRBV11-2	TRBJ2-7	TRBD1	CASSLSGQGTNEQYF
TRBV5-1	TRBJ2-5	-	CASSGWSAGLETQYF
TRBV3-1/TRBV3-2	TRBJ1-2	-	CASSQGQVYGYTF
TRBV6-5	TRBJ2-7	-	CASSYSRGEQYF
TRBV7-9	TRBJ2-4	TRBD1	CASSFAGTENIQYF
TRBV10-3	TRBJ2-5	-	CAISESGGPFKETQYF
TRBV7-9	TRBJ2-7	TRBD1	CASSPRDRGLWYEQYF
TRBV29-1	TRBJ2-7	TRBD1	CSVAMTVDRGEQYF
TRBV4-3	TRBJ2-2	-	CASSQKTGINTGELFF
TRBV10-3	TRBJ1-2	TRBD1	CAIHLQGGYGYTF
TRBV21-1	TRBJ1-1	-	CASCDSNTEAFF
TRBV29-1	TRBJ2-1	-	CSVEDRGFAQFF
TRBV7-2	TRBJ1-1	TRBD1	CASSFVVGVTGPAAFF
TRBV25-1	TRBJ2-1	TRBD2	CASSPRRGGAGREQFF
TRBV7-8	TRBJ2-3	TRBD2	CASSLAVSGGSDTQYF
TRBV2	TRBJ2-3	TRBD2	CASSESRGGGNTQYF
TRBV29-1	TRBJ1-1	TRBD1	CSVSTLPTGKGFAFF
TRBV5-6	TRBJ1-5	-	CASSLTGEVQPQHF
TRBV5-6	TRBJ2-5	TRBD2	CASSIRTSGGRETQYF
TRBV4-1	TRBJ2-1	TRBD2	CASSQEIGTSGGHSYNEQFF
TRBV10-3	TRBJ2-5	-	CAVRRDGETQYF
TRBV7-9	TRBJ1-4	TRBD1	CASSLILPGQWNEKLFF
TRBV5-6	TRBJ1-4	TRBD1	CASSPRTGQGDEKLFF
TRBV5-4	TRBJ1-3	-	CASSSDSDSGNTIYF
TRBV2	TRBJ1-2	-	CASRGNKNYGYTF
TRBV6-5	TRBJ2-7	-	CASSSSRGGYEQYF
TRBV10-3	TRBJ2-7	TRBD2	CAISRPGLAGVSPYEQYF
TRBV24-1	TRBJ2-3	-	CATSTGIYTDTQYF
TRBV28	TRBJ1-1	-	CASTIRGRWNTEAFF
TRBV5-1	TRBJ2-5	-	CASSLTGHYLETQYF
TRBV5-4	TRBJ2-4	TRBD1	CASSPSRTGENIQYF
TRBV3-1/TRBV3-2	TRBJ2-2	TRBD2	CASSRSSGGAGTGELFF
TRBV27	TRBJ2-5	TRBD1	CASSLMGQGSETQYF
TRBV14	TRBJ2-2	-	CASSQRSTGELFF
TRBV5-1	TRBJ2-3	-	CASSLSLGGGTDTQYF
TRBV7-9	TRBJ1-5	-	CASSLGSGNQPQHF
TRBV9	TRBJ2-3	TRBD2	CASSVHPEGLAGEDTQYF
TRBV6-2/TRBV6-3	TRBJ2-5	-	CASSYSSGGETQYF
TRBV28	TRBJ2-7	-	CASSSHRENPYEQYF
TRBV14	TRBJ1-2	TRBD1	CASSQDRGQTYGYTF
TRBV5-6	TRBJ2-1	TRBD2	CASSWGGEQFF
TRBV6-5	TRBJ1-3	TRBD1	CATGFRTGRNTIYF
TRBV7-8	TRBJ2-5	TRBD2	CASSREAGGPQETQYF
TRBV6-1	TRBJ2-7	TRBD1	CASSERQGGPYEQYF
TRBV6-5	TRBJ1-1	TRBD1	CATRTGRSLNTEAFF
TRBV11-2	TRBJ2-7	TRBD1	CASSRDRGIRYEQYF
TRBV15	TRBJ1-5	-	CATSRDLGGTSNQPQHF
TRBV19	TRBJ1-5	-	CASSNWQRVPNQPQHF
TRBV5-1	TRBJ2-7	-	CASSLGYGGAYGEQYF
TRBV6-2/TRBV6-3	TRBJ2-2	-	CASNPRGYGGELFF
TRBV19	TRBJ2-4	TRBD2	CASSFTSGGVGAKNIQYF